A single sample gave rise to the 25 T cell receptor beta chains below, sequenced in a study of T cell changes during pregnancy in multiple sclerosis (dated by TCRdb to between 2018 and 2021). The library was built by means of the immunoSEQ multiplex PCR assay. This immuneACCESS table, as held by TCRdb, lists in-frame sequences with V and J called but not all clones. Of the missing ones, under half trace to an unresolved V gene in checked studies; the others have no known cause. A total of around 21,000 clones appear in this sample, around 89% of them only once. The top ten clonotypes cover about 7% of the sample. The sequenced sample was CD8+ T cells from peripheral blood mononuclear cells, obtained in the first trimester of pregnancy. The receptor source for this set is a female donor with multiple sclerosis, enrolled in a pregnancy study.

This chain connects TRBV29-1 to TRBJ2-5; TRBD1 aligns across 9 bases. J gave up 5 bases and V 6 bases, and 7 bases lay outside the gene matches. Germline lookup yields CDR1 SQVTM and CDR2 ANQGSEA. The CDR3 is 13 amino acids. CDR3 DNA sequence: TGCAGCGTGGACAGGGGTCTAGGCGAGACCCAGTACTTC. Amino acids: CSVDRGLGETQYF.

The chain joins TRBV29-1 to TRBJ2-1, with 10 bases fitting TRBD2. J was trimmed by 8 bases and V by 2 bases; bases with no gene match: 12. Germline CDR1 and CDR2: SQVTM and ANQGSEA. The CDR3 extends over 16 amino acids. In nucleotides, the CDR3 is TGCAGCGTTGAAATGTTGGCTAGCGGGAGAGGCGATGAGCAGTTCTTC. It is translated as CSVEMLASGRGDEQFF.

The rearrangement links TRBV4-3 to TRBJ2-7; a possible D gene is TRBD1 (5 bases). V lost 4 bases and J 4 bases, leaving 5 bases between the germline ends. The CDR3 is made up of 11 amino acids. CDR1 and CDR2 (germline): LGHNA, YSLEER. The CDR3 sequence: CASSPGYEQYF. In DNA form, the CDR3 reads TGCGCCAGCAGCCCAGGGTACGAGCAGTACTTC.

V usage is TRBV6-1 and J usage is TRBJ2-2, with a possible D match to TRBD2 (5 bases). V lost 4 bases, J lost 2 bases, and 8 bases lay in between. Germline CDR1 and CDR2: MNHNS and SASEGT. The length of the CDR3 is 14 residues. CDR3: CASSAGRNTGELFF. DNA of the CDR3: TGTGCCAGCAGTGCTGGGAGAAACACCGGGGAGCTGTTTTTT.

V is TRBV10-3 and J is TRBJ1-1; TRBD1 matches at 10 bases. Germline V gene sequence: CDR1 ENHRY, CDR2 SYGVKD. The V and J ends lost 4 bases and 6 bases, in that order; junction bases with no gene match: 8. CDR3 length: 15 residues. The CDR3 here is CAISGDRGRRAEAFF. The DNA for the CDR3 is TGTGCCATCAGTGGAGACAGGGGGCGGCGGGCTGAAGCTTTCTTT.

The chain carries TRBV14 and TRBJ2-1; D unclear. Trimming took 4 bases from V and 6 from J, leaving 10 bases between them. CDR3 length: 13 amino acids. Per germline, CDR1 SGHDN and CDR2 FVKESK. CDR3 nucleotides: TGTGCCAGCAGCCCGAGGATGGCCAATGAGCAGTTCTTC. Residues: CASSPRMANEQFF.

The J gene is TRBJ2-7, the V gene TRBV10-3, with 11 nucleotides matching TRBD1. CDR3 length equals 17 residues. J was trimmed by 4 bases and V by 2 bases; bases with no gene match: 10. The germline V gene has CDR1 ENHRY and CDR2 SYGVKD. In nucleotides, the CDR3 is TGTGCCATCAGTGAGAGCTCCCGGGACAGGGGGTGGTACGAGCAGTACTTC. Translating it yields CAISESSRDRGWYEQYF.

This chain joins TRBV5-8 and TRBJ2-1, with 13 bases that match TRBD2. The trim removed 4 bases at V and 5 bases at J, leaving 3 bases unmatched. The CDR3 is made up of 15 amino acids. Per the germline V gene, CDR1 is SGHTS and CDR2 is YDEGEE. CDR3 in amino acids: CASSPGTSGDNEQFF. CDR3 coding DNA: TGTGCCAGCAGCCCCGGGACTAGCGGGGACAATGAGCAGTTCTTC. Looking up the rest from reference TRBV5-8 and TRBJ2-1 gives the full variable domain: EAGVTQSPTHLIKTRGQQATLRCSPISGHTSVYWYQQALGLGLQFLLWYDEGEERNRGNFPPRFSGRQFPNYSSELNVNALELEDSALYLCASSPGTSGDNEQFFGPGTRLTVL.

This clone showed up just once. This rearrangement joins TRBV4-3 to TRBJ2-1; tentatively, D is TRBD2 (6 bases). V was clipped by 4 bases and J by 6 bases, with 13 bases between them. CDR3 size: 14 residues. Germline V gives CDR1 LGHNA, CDR2 YSLEER. In nucleotides, the CDR3 is TGCGCCAGCAGCCGGTCAGGACTAAGCAATGAGCAGTTCTTC. Residues: CASSRSGLSNEQFF.

This chain connects TRBV28 to TRBJ2-5; D may be TRBD2 (5 bases). V lost 2 bases and J lost 5, with 15 bases in between. This CDR3 comprises 15 residues. The germline CDR1 and CDR2 sequences are MDHEN and SYDVKM. The CDR3 reads CASSLTLALRETQYF. The CDR3 DNA reads as TGTGCCAGCAGTTTAACTCTAGCTTTAAGGGAGACCCAGTACTTC. Variable domain in full (rest from reference TRBV28 and TRBJ2-5): DVKVTQSSRYLVKRTGEKVFLECVQDMDHENMFWYRQDPGLGLRLIYFSYDVKMKEKGDIPEGYSVSREKKERFSLILESASTNQTSMYLCASSLTLALRETQYFGPGTRLLVL.

The chain has TRBV4-3 and TRBJ1-6; D is undetermined. Germline V gene data show CDR1 as LGHNA and CDR2 as YSLEER. Deletions cut 1 base from V and 4 bases from J, with 8 bases between. This CDR3 has 15 amino acids. The DNA of the CDR3 is TGCGCCAGCAGCCAAGGCTCAGATTATAATTCACCCCTCCACTTT. Translated, it gives CASSQGSDYNSPLHF.

CDR3 residues: CASTPFFGTAYNEQFF. DNA of the CDR3: TGTGCCAGCACTCCCTTTTTTGGGACAGCCTACAATGAGCAGTTCTTC. The chain carries TRBV2 and TRBJ2-1; TRBD1 aligns across 7 bases. Per germline, CDR1 SNHLY and CDR2 FYNNEI. The CDR3 is made up of 16 amino acids. V was pared by 7 bases and J by 2 bases, with 11 bases of the junction left unmatched.

This chain connects TRBV5-4 to TRBJ2-5, with 7 bases lining up with TRBD1. Germline loops: CDR1 SGHNT, CDR2 YYREEE (reference sequence). CDR3 size: 13 residues. Unmatched junction bases numbered 2, after V lost 3 bases and J lost 3 bases. CDR3 nucleotide sequence: TGTGCCAGCAGCTCCGGGACAGAAGAGACCCAGTACTTC. As protein: CASSSGTEETQYF.

CDR3 in amino acids: CASSLEVGQETQYF. The CDR3 coding sequence is TGTGCCAGCAGTCTAGAGGTGGGCCAAGAGACCCAGTACTTC. The genes are TRBV28 and TRBJ2-5, with D unresolved. The CDR3 has 14 residues. Germline assignment: CDR1 MDHEN and CDR2 SYDVKM. The V and J ends lost 5 bases and 1 base respectively, with 11 bases between them.

The J gene is TRBJ1-1, the V gene TRBV7-4, with TRBD1 as a possible D gene (5 bases). CDR1 SGHVT and CDR2 SQSDAQ come from the germline V gene. Trimming took off 2 bases at V and 1 base at J, with 14 bases between the two ends. CDR3 length: 16 residues. This chain's CDR3 is CASSLTPRQPNTEAFF. The CDR3 nucleotides are TGTGCCAGCAGCTTAACTCCCCGACAGCCGAACACTGAAGCTTTCTTT.

This clone has a handful of counts. This chain links TRBV4-1 with TRBJ1-1, with a tentative D call TRBD1 (5 bases). Trimming left V 4 bases short and J 4 bases short, with 13 bases between. The CDR3 runs to 14 residues. The germline V gene has CDR1 MGHRA and CDR2 YSYEKL. DNA for the CDR3: TGCGCCAGCAGCCTAGGGGATCACTTCACTGAAGCTTTCTTT. Amino acid sequence: CASSLGDHFTEAFF.

This clone was observed a single time. This chain uses TRBV14 with TRBJ1-1; D not certain. The V and J ends lost 4 bases and 4 bases respectively, with 13 bases between them. Germline-derived CDR1 and CDR2 are SGHDN and FVKESK. CDR3 length: 14 residues. This CDR3 reads CASSRSGWGTEAFF. CDR3 DNA sequence: TGTGCCAGCAGCCGTTCGGGGTGGGGCACTGAAGCTTTCTTT.

J is TRBJ2-5 and V is TRBV5-4; 11 positions match TRBD2. Trimming took 4 bases from V and 1 from J; bases not matched to a gene: 3. The CDR3 extends over 15 amino acids. Germline V gene sequence: CDR1 SGHNT, CDR2 YYREEE (reference sequence). For the CDR3, the DNA is TGTGCCAGCAGCCTTGGGACTAGCGGCCAAGAGACCCAGTACTTC. This codes for CASSLGTSGQETQYF. The variable domain in full, completed from reference TRBV5-4 and TRBJ2-5, reads ETGVTQSPTHLIKTRGQQVTLRCSSQSGHNTVSWYQQALGQGPQFIFQYYREEENGRGNFPPRFSGLQFPNYSSELNVNALELDDSALYLCASSLGTSGQETQYFGPGTRLLVL.

The genes are TRBV19 and TRBJ2-1, with 14 bases aligning to TRBD2. The V segment lost 2 bases and the J segment 1 base; nucleotides outside the gene matches: 7. This CDR3 region has 19 residues. Germline V gene data show CDR1 as LNHDA and CDR2 as SQIVND (reference sequence). The CDR3 sequence: CASSIPGTSGSGSYNEQFF. CDR3 DNA sequence: TGTGCCAGTAGTATACCGGGGACTAGCGGGAGTGGGTCCTACAATGAGCAGTTCTTC.

This sequence joins TRBV7-3 and TRBJ1-2; 8 nucleotides match TRBD1. Trimming removed 6 bases from V and 8 bases from J; junction bases left unmatched: 8. Per germline, CDR1 SGHTA and CDR2 FQGTGA. CDR3 size: 13 residues. The CDR3 DNA reads as TGTGCCAGCAGACCCGACAGGGGCCGGGGCTACACCTTC. It specifies CASRPDRGRGYTF. The whole variable domain, filled in from reference TRBV7-3 and TRBJ1-2, reads GAGVSQTPSNKVTEKGKYVELRCDPISGHTALYWYRQSLGQGPEFLIYFQGTGAADDSGLPNDRFFAVRPEGSVSTLKIQRTERGDSAVYLCASRPDRGRGYTFGSGTRLTVV.

The genes are TRBV18 and TRBJ2-2, with a weak D call TRBD2 (5 bases). The V gene's germline CDR1 is KGHSH and CDR2 LQKENI. The CDR3 runs 16 residues. V lost 0 bases to trimming and J lost 2 bases, with 10 bases between them. The CDR3, as DNA: TGTGCCAGCTCACCACCGATGGGAGTCAACACCGGGGAGCTGTTTTTT. Amino acid sequence: CASSPPMGVNTGELFF.

The J gene is TRBJ1-2, the V gene TRBV7-2; 8 bases are shared with TRBD1. The CDR3 runs 17 residues. Germline V lookup: CDR1 SGHTA, CDR2 FQGNSA. J gave up 4 bases and V 4 bases, and 14 bases lay outside the gene matches. CDR3 in DNA: TGTGCCAGCAGCTCCACTATCGGACAGGGAGGGAGCTATGGCTACACCTTC. It yields the protein CASSSTIGQGGSYGYTF.

The sample holds one count of this clone. The gene calls are TRBV11-2 and TRBJ2-2; no clear D. Trimming stripped 1 base from V and 0 bases from J, with 15 bases between. The CDR3 sequence is 18 residues long. CDR1 is SGHAT, CDR2 FQNNGV, per germline. In DNA, the CDR3 is TGTGCCAGCAGCTTAGCTTCTCTCGTGAGGACGAACACCGGGGAGCTGTTTTTT. Encoded protein: CASSLASLVRTNTGELFF.

The chain recombines TRBV29-1 with TRBJ2-7; 8 bases align to TRBD1. The junction had 11 bases not matched to a gene; V was cut back by 0 bases and J by 7 bases. The germline V gene encodes CDR1 SQVTM and CDR2 ANQGSEA. The CDR3 is 15 amino acids. The CDR3 sequence is CSVEDLARGQGEQYF. Written as DNA, the CDR3 is TGCAGCGTTGAAGATCTGGCCAGGGGGCAAGGAGAGCAGTACTTC.

This rearrangement joins TRBV4-1 to TRBJ2-7, with 13 bases that match TRBD2. This CDR3 is 17 amino acids long. After removal of 2 bases from V and 4 bases from J, the junction contained 8 bases not matched to a gene. The germline V gene encodes CDR1 MGHRA and CDR2 YSYEKL. The CDR3 sequence is CASSQLIGTSGTYEQYF. In DNA, the CDR3 is TGCGCCAGCAGCCAACTTATCGGGACTAGCGGGACATACGAGCAGTACTTC.